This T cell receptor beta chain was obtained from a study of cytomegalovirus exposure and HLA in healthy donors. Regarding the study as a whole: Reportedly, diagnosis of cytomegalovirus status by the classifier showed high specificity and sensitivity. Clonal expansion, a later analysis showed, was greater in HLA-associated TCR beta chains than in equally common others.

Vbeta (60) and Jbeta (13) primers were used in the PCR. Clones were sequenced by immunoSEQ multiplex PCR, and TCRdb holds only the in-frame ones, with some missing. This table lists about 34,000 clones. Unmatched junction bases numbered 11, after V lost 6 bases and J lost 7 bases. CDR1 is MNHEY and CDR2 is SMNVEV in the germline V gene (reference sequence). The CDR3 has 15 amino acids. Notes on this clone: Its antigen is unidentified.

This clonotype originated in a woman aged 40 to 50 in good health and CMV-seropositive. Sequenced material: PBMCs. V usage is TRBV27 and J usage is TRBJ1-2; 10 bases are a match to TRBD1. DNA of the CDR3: TGTGCCAGCAGACGGACAGGGGGACCTCCCGGTGGCTACACCTTC. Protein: CASRRTGGPPGGYTF.